Shown below are 7 T cell receptor beta chains from a single sample sequenced in a study of response to subunit inactivated influenza vaccine. TCRdb re-called the RT-PCR reads through MiXCR, storing one row per CDR3 protein. The repertoire holds hundreds of thousands of distinct CDR3 sequences, with around 18% as singletons. The sequencing here drew on PBMCs from blood, taken more than 4 days after vaccination. The receptors were gathered from a man between 45 and 60 years old who received an inactivated influenza vaccine.

This clonotype showed up just a few times. This chain links TRBV24-1 with TRBJ2-3; D unclear. From germline, CDR1 is KGHDR and CDR2 SFDVKD. The CDR3 has 14 residues. Trimming cost V 4 bases and J 0 bases, with 7 bases left between them. CDR3 sequence reads: CATSDRSSTDTQYF. The DNA for the CDR3 is TGTGCCACCAGTGACCGATCTAGCACAGATACGCAGTATTTT.

This clonotype turned up a few times. V is TRBV7-2 and J is TRBJ2-7; 14 bases map to TRBD2. Per the germline V gene, CDR1 is SGHTA and CDR2 is FQGNSA. The CDR3 consists of 14 residues. The V segment lost 1 base and the J segment 10 bases; nucleotides outside the gene matches: 3. CDR3 DNA sequence: TGTGCCAGCAGCTTAGGAGGGACTAGCGGGAGTCAGTACTTC. This codes for CASSLGGTSGSQYF.

The chain joins TRBV9 to TRBJ2-1; tentatively, D is TRBD2 (6 bases). Trimming took 1 base from V and 3 from J, leaving 11 bases between them. CDR3 size: 15 residues. Germline V lookup: CDR1 SGDLS, CDR2 YYNGEE. The CDR3 bases are TGTGCCAGCAGCGTACCGGAGGGGTTCTACAATGAGCAGTTCTTC. Residues: CASSVPEGFYNEQFF.

The V and J genes are TRBV20-1 and TRBJ2-1, with D tentatively TRBD2 (6 bases). Germline V gene lookup returns CDR1 DFQATT and CDR2 SNEGSKA (reference sequence). The CDR3 covers 14 residues. With 3 bases removed from V and 7 bases from J, the gap between germline ends came to 16 bases. The CDR3 loop is CSASRLGGLNEQFF. The CDR3 DNA follows: TGCAGTGCTAGCCGTCTGGGAGGCCTAAATGAGCAGTTCTTC.

This clonotype came up many times. This chain joins TRBV4-3 and TRBJ2-2; 8 bases agree with TRBD1. CDR3 size: 20 residues. Germline trimming cut 0 bases from V and 0 bases from J; bases unmatched to any gene: 12. CDR1 and CDR2 (germline): LGHNA, YSLEER. The CDR3 loop reads CASSQDAPTRDRTNTGELFF. CDR3 nucleotide sequence: TGCGCCAGCAGCCAAGATGCCCCCACGCGGGACAGGACGAACACCGGGGAGCTGTTTTTT.

This clonotype was counted only a few times. The V call is TRBV14, the J call TRBJ2-7; D gene ambiguous. V was trimmed by 0 bases and J by 0 bases, leaving 6 bases between them. This CDR3 region has 14 residues. Per germline, CDR1 SGHDN and CDR2 FVKESK. The CDR3 reads CASSQETISYEQYF. The CDR3 DNA is TGTGCCAGCAGCCAAGAAACGATCTCCTACGAGCAGTACTTC.

The chain couples TRBV7-9 to TRBJ2-1; D unclear. V lost 5 bases and J lost 4, with 12 bases in between. The CDR3 length is 14 residues. The V gene's germline CDR1 is SEHNR and CDR2 FQNEAQ (reference sequence). CDR3 loop: CASSLGSPYNEQFF. The DNA of the CDR3 is TGTGCCAGCAGCCTAGGCTCCCCGTACAATGAGCAGTTCTTC. Full variable domain (missing parts from reference TRBV7-9 and TRBJ2-1): DTGVSQNPRHKITKRGQNVTFRCDPISEHNRLYWYRQTLGQGPEFLTYFQNEAQLEKSRLLSDRFSAERPKGSFSTLEIQRTEQGDSAMYLCASSLGSPYNEQFFGPGTRLTVL.